This T cell receptor (beta chain) is from a study of T-cell reconstitution after alpha-beta-depleted transplantation in children. This clonotype turned up a few times. Library preparation (for TCRbeta) was performed with unique molecular identifiers. TCRdb used MiXCR to reprocess the PCR reads, holding one entry per CDR3 protein. Counted here are around 400,000 distinct CDR3 sequences, roughly 11% occurring once; the ten biggest clones make up over 4.5%. The receptor was derived from a human donor who donated a stem cell graft to a child with acute myeloid leukemia. Sequenced material: PBMCs from the stem cell graft donor, taken from the stem cell graft.

CDR3 coding DNA: TGTGCCAGCAGCGAGGGACTTGGAGTAAACTATGGCTACACCTTC. This sequence encodes CASSEGLGVNYGYTF. The rearrangement uses TRBV9 and TRBJ1-2; tentatively, D is TRBD1 (5 bases). The CDR3 has 15 amino acids. Germline assignment: CDR1 SGDLS and CDR2 YYNGEE. V was clipped by 3 bases and J by 2 bases, with 14 bases between them.